This passage covers 14 T cell receptor beta chains from one sample sequenced in a study of blood T cell repertoires in COVID-19. Sequenced by immunoSEQ multiplex PCR; TCRdb stores in-frame clones only, minus some. This table holds fewer than 400,000 clones, approximately 87% found once. The sample taken for sequencing was PBMCs or T cells enriched from blood (not recorded which). The receptors were sampled from a woman in her 50s who had recovered from COVID-19.

The V and J genes are TRBV5-4 and TRBJ2-7; 7 bases map to TRBD1. Germline V gene lookup returns CDR1 SGHNT and CDR2 YYREEE (reference sequence). The CDR3 extends over 13 amino acids. J gave up 5 bases and V 4 bases, and 6 bases lay outside the gene matches. The CDR3 spells CASSPGQRNEQYF. The CDR3 DNA is TGTGCCAGCAGCCCGGGACAGCGAAACGAGCAGTACTTC.

The J gene is TRBJ1-2, the V gene TRBV5-6; D might be TRBD1 (5 bases). The germline V gene has CDR1 SGHDT and CDR2 YYEEEE. Trimming cost V 0 bases and J 8 bases, with 11 bases left between them. The CDR3 covers 13 residues. The CDR3 protein is CASSLVAGGGYTF. The CDR3 coding sequence is TGTGCCAGCAGCTTGGTAGCCGGGGGAGGCTACACCTTC.

The chain combines TRBV5-4 with TRBJ1-1; tentatively, D is TRBD1 (6 bases). The germline gives CDR1 SGHNT, CDR2 YYREEE (reference sequence). The CDR3 extends over 13 amino acids. The ends were cut back, 1 base at V and 7 bases at J, with 11 bases in the middle. The CDR3 region is CASSLRDIDEAFF. The CDR3 nucleotides read TGTGCCAGCAGCTTGCGGGACATCGATGAAGCTTTCTTT.

This chain uses TRBV4-1 with TRBJ1-5; the D is unclear. Germline assignment: CDR1 MGHRA and CDR2 YSYEKL. The CDR3 contains 13 residues. Between the trimmed V and J ends, which lost 0 bases and 6 bases, there was a span of 6 bases. In nucleotides, the CDR3 is TGCGCCAGCAGCCAAGAGGGGAGTCAGCCCCAGCATTTT. Its translation is CASSQEGSQPQHF.

The sample holds one count of this clone. The chain joins TRBV30 to TRBJ1-2, with 9 positions matching TRBD1. V lost 4 bases to trimming and J lost 7 bases; unmatched junction nucleotides: 13. Germline CDR1 GTSNPN, CDR2 SVGIG (reference sequence). CDR3 length: 15 residues. CDR3 bases: TGTGCCTGGATCACCCGGGACAGGGAAGTTCCTGGCTACACCTTC. It codes for CAWITRDREVPGYTF.

This clone was seen a few times. This chain links TRBV5-1 with TRBJ1-1; 7 bases align to TRBD1. V dropped 0 bases and J dropped 1; count of bases not matched to a gene: 9. CDR1 and CDR2 from the germline V gene are SGHRS and YFSETQ. The CDR3 contains 17 residues. The CDR3 loop reads CASSLDETGSGNTEAFF. Written as DNA, the CDR3 is TGCGCCAGCAGCTTGGACGAGACAGGGAGTGGGAACACTGAAGCTTTCTTT.

The V gene is TRBV30, the J gene TRBJ1-2; D might be TRBD1 (6 bases). This CDR3 has 14 amino acids. Trimming removed 3 bases from V and 8 bases from J, with 19 bases in between. Germline lookup yields CDR1 GTSNPN and CDR2 SVGIG (reference sequence). CDR3 sequence (DNA): TGTGCCTGGAGGCCAGAGGGGGTAAAAGGCGGCTACACCTTC. This encodes CAWRPEGVKGGYTF.

The chain has TRBV7-9 and TRBJ2-2; D not certain. Germline V CDR1 and CDR2: SEHNR, FQNEAQ (reference sequence). Trimming took off 1 base at V and 0 bases at J, with 6 bases between the two ends. The CDR3 consists of 15 residues. CDR3 sequence reads: CASSLGATNTGELFF. Written as DNA, the CDR3 is TGTGCCAGCAGCTTAGGGGCGACGAACACCGGGGAGCTGTTTTTT.

The chain is built from TRBV28 and TRBJ2-7; 9 nucleotides agree with TRBD1. V trimming: 2 bases; J trimming: 0 bases; junction bases outside the gene matches: 5. This CDR3 comprises 16 residues. CDR1 is MDHEN and CDR2 is SYDVKM in the germline V gene. The CDR3 reads CASSLLGTGSSYEQYF. CDR3 DNA sequence: TGTGCCAGCAGTTTACTCGGGACAGGGAGCTCCTACGAGCAGTACTTC. The complete variable domain, with remaining parts taken from reference TRBV28 and TRBJ2-7, reads DVKVTQSSRYLVKRTGEKVFLECVQDMDHENMFWYRQDPGLGLRLIYFSYDVKMKEKGDIPEGYSVSREKKERFSLILESASTNQTSMYLCASSLLGTGSSYEQYFGPGTRLTVT.

The chain is built from TRBV7-2 and TRBJ1-4; the match to TRBD1 covers 9 bases. Germline V gives CDR1 SGHTA, CDR2 FQGNSA. This CDR3 has 15 amino acids. The V segment lost 5 bases and the J segment 8 bases; nucleotides outside the gene matches: 9. The CDR3 sequence: CASSPSGTGREKLFF. CDR3 nucleotides: TGTGCCAGCAGCCCCTCCGGGACAGGGAGGGAAAAACTGTTTTTT.

The chain recombines TRBV5-1 with TRBJ1-3; weak D call: TRBD1 (5 bases). Germline values: CDR1 SGHRS, CDR2 YFSETQ. V shed 5 bases and J shed 0 bases, with 9 bases lying between them. The CDR3 has 14 residues. The CDR3 loop is CASSQDNSGNTIYF. CDR3 nucleotides: TGCGCCAGCAGTCAGGACAACTCTGGAAACACCATATATTTT.

This chain links TRBV27 with TRBJ1-1; 9 bases match TRBD1. The CDR3 covers 14 residues. The trim removed 5 bases at V and 3 bases at J, leaving 4 bases unmatched. Germline CDR1 reads MNHEY; CDR2 reads SMNVEV (reference sequence). CDR3 nucleotide sequence: TGTGCCAGCAGTACCGGGACAGGGTACACTGAAGCTTTCTTT. Translating gives CASSTGTGYTEAFF.

The rearrangement links TRBV6-6 to TRBJ2-4; D uncertain. The germline V and J ends were trimmed by 6 bases and 0 bases, with 9 bases remaining between them. CDR1 MNHNY and CDR2 SVGAGI come from the germline V gene (reference sequence). This CDR3 spans 14 amino acids. The CDR3 loop is CASSKAEAKNIQYF. In DNA form, the CDR3 reads TGTGCCAGCAGCAAGGCGGAAGCCAAAAACATTCAGTACTTC.

The chain has TRBV7-2 and TRBJ2-7, with TRBD2 matching 13 bases. The CDR3 is 18 amino acids. J gave up 2 bases and V 0 bases, and 7 bases lay outside the gene matches. Germline V gene sequence: CDR1 SGHTA, CDR2 FQGNSA. CDR3 loop: CASSLARRGLAGTYEQYF. The DNA of the CDR3 is TGTGCCAGCAGCTTAGCGAGAAGGGGACTAGCGGGGACCTACGAGCAGTACTTC. Variable domain in full (rest from reference TRBV7-2 and TRBJ2-7): GAGVSQSPSNKVTEKGKDVELRCDPISGHTALYWYRQSLGQGLEFLIYFQGNSAPDKSGLPSDRFSAERTGGSVSTLTIQRTQQEDSAVYLCASSLARRGLAGTYEQYFGPGTRLTVT.